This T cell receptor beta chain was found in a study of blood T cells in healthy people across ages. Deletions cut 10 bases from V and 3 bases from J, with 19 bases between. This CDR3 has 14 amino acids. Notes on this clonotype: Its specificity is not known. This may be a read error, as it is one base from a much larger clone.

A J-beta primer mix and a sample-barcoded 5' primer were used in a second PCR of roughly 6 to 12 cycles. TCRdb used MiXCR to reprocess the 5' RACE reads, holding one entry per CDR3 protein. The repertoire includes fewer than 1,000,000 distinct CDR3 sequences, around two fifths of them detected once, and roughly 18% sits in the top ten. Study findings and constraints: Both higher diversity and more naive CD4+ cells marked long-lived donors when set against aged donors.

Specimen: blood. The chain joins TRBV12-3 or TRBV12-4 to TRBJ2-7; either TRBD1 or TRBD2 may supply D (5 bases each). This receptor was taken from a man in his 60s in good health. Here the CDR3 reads CANSQGRRVYEQYF. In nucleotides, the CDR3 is TGTGCCAACAGCCAGGGACGCCGGGTCTACGAGCAGTACTTC.